This T cell receptor beta chain is from a study of Graves' ophthalmopathy and Graves' hyperthyroidism. About the study: Where ophthalmopathy was absent within 18 months of follow-up, hyperthyroidism was stable. Study outcomes and limitations: From stable hyperthyroidism, ophthalmopathy was separated by a 13-signature model with about 88% sensitivity and more than 75% specificity.

Germline CDR1 reads DFQATT; CDR2 reads SNEGSKA (reference sequence). V was cut by 2 bases and J by 4 bases, with 15 bases left in between. The CDR3 loop spans 15 amino acids. Amplification of TCR beta CDR3 regions used RNA transcripts. First-round RT-PCR used HTBI primers; second-round multiplex PCR followed. TCRdb reprocessed the multiplex PCR reads via MiXCR and lists one record per CDR3 protein. Of about 590,000 distinct CDR3 sequences listed, 39% are singletons. In the case of this clonotype: What it recognizes is unknown.

Hyperthyroidism patients were newly diagnosed, under 2 months' duration, aged 18 to 65. The clonotype originates from an adult man with Graves' hyperthyroidism. The V and J genes are TRBV20-1 and TRBJ1-5; the D is unclear. The specimen sequenced was peripheral blood or thyroid tissue (not recorded which). CDR3 DNA: TGCAGTGCTAGACTTGCGGGAGGGCGTAATCAGCCCCAGCATTTT. Translation gives CSARLAGGRNQPQHF.